These 32 T cell receptor beta chains share one sample of origin, sequenced in a study of T cell responses to AZD1222 COVID-19 vaccine. Clones were read by immunoSEQ multiplex PCR, and TCRdb kept only the in-frame ones, dropping some. The table shows 150,000 to 200,000 clones, with 88% occurring only once. The sequencing used peripheral blood, collected 28 days after the second AZD1222 dose. These TCRs come from an adult who received the AZD1222 COVID-19 vaccine.

The V gene is TRBV3-1 (or the pseudogene TRBV3-2), the J gene TRBJ1-3, with D possibly TRBD1 on 6 matching bases. Trimming shortened V by 4 bases and J by 0 bases, and 10 bases separated the two germline ends. Germline-derived CDR1 and CDR2 are LGHDT and YNNKEL (reference sequence). The CDR3 contains 15 residues. This CDR3 is CASSPNRVSGNTIYF. The CDR3 DNA sequence: TGTGCCAGCAGCCCTAACAGGGTCTCTGGAAACACCATATATTTT.

This sequence joins TRBV5-1 and TRBJ2-3, with 15 bases matching TRBD2. The V gene's germline CDR1 is SGHRS and CDR2 YFSETQ. V dropped 4 bases and J dropped 4; count of bases not matched to a gene: 10. The CDR3 is made up of 18 amino acids. CDR3 sequence: CASSETGTSGGIADTQYF. The CDR3 nucleotides read TGCGCCAGCAGCGAAACCGGGACTAGCGGGGGGATTGCAGATACGCAGTATTTT.

The V call is TRBV18, the J call TRBJ2-5; D is perhaps TRBD2 (5 bases). CDR3 length: 13 residues. Germline CDR1 reads KGHSH; CDR2 reads LQKENI. Trimming took 6 bases from V and 2 from J, leaving 10 bases between them. The CDR3 DNA reads as TGTGCCAGCTCTCTCCGGGATCAAGAGACCCAGTACTTC. This translates into CASSLRDQETQYF. The full variable domain, its missing parts supplied by reference TRBV18 and TRBJ2-5, is NAGVMQNPRHLVRRRGQEARLRCSPMKGHSHVYWYRQLPEEGLKFMVYLQKENIIDESGMPKERFSAEFPKEGPSILRIQQVVRGDSAAYFCASSLRDQETQYFGPGTRLLVL.

The chain joins TRBV6-5 to TRBJ1-2; D possibly corresponds to TRBD1 (5 bases). Germline-derived CDR1 and CDR2 are MNHEY and SVGAGI. The CDR3 is 15 residues long. Trimming pared 6 bases from V and 1 base from J, leaving 15 bases between. CDR3 region: CASRRGRDLNYGYTF. CDR3 bases: TGTGCCAGCAGACGGGGCCGGGACCTTAACTATGGCTACACCTTC.

The V and J genes are TRBV7-3 and TRBJ1-2, with 12 bases matching TRBD1. CDR1 and CDR2 from the germline V gene are SGHTA and FQGTGA. CDR3 length equals 15 residues. V dropped 5 bases and J dropped 5; count of bases not matched to a gene: 6. For the CDR3, the DNA is TGTGCCAGCAGCCCTGGGGACAGGGGGCTGTATGGCTACACCTTC. The encoded protein is CASSPGDRGLYGYTF. The entire variable domain, with the rest obtained from reference TRBV7-3 and TRBJ1-2, is as follows: GAGVSQTPSNKVTEKGKYVELRCDPISGHTALYWYRQSLGQGPEFLIYFQGTGAADDSGLPNDRFFAVRPEGSVSTLKIQRTERGDSAVYLCASSPGDRGLYGYTFGSGTRLTVV.

The J gene is TRBJ1-4, the V gene TRBV11-2, with D tentatively TRBD1 (5 bases). The CDR3 contains 16 residues. Germline V lookup: CDR1 SGHAT, CDR2 FQNNGV. Trimming removed 1 base at V and 2 bases at J, with 11 bases between. CDR3 DNA: TGTGCCAGCAGCTTAGGTACCAGGGAGACTAATGAAAAACTGTTTTTT. This sequence encodes CASSLGTRETNEKLFF.

The genes are TRBV9 and TRBJ1-2; 10 bases are shared with TRBD1. CDR3 length equals 16 residues. Germline lookup yields CDR1 SGDLS and CDR2 YYNGEE. V shed 1 base, J shed 4 bases, and the junction held 7 bases outside the gene matches. The CDR3 bases are TGTGCCAGCAGCGTACCCGCGACAGGGGGCGGCTATGGCTACACCTTC. Translation gives CASSVPATGGGYGYTF.

The V call is TRBV21-1, the J call TRBJ1-6; the D call in the table, TRBD1, was not verified against the DNA. TRBV21-1 is recorded as a pseudogene. The CDR3 is 17 residues long. The CDR3 bases are TGTGCCAGCAGCCTAACCGCAGGGTTTCGGTCCGGTTCACCCCTCCACTTT. This gives the protein CASSLTAGFRSGSPLHF.

The gene calls are TRBV18 and TRBJ1-2; 7 bases are shared with TRBD1. With 5 bases clipped from V and 6 bases from J, the junction kept 6 bases outside the gene matches. Germline assignment: CDR1 KGHSH and CDR2 LQKENI. The CDR3 loop spans 13 amino acids. The CDR3 DNA reads as TGTGCCAGCTCAGCCTCCGGGACAGATGGCTACACCTTC. This encodes CASSASGTDGYTF.

This chain uses TRBV7-2 with TRBJ1-5; the D is unclear. This CDR3 is built from 14 residues. Germline-derived CDR1 and CDR2 are SGHTA and FQGNSA. Trimming took 3 bases from V and 2 from J, leaving 8 bases between them. CDR3 sequence reads: CASSLDAGNQPQHF. CDR3 sequence (DNA): TGTGCCAGCAGCTTGGACGCCGGCAATCAGCCCCAGCATTTT. Full variable domain (remainder filled in from reference TRBV7-2 and TRBJ1-5): GAGVSQSPSNKVTEKGKDVELRCDPISGHTALYWYRQSLGQGLEFLIYFQGNSAPDKSGLPSDRFSAERTGGSVSTLTIQRTQQEDSAVYLCASSLDAGNQPQHFGDGTRLSIL.

The chain is built from TRBV24-1 and TRBJ1-5, with 8 bases that match TRBD1. This CDR3 is 12 amino acids long. With 12 bases clipped from V and 5 bases from J, the junction kept 5 bases outside the gene matches. Germline V lookup: CDR1 KGHDR, CDR2 SFDVKD. DNA of the CDR3: TGTGCCGCGCAGGGGGCGGATCAGCCCCAGCATTTT. Its translation is CAAQGADQPQHF.

The chain recombines TRBV5-4 with TRBJ2-3, with TRBD2 as a possible D gene (7 bases). The CDR3 length is 17 residues. The germline V gene encodes CDR1 SGHNT and CDR2 YYREEE (reference sequence). V was trimmed by 0 bases and J by 3 bases, leaving 17 bases between them. CDR3 region: CASSLGRTGGQTDTQYF. The CDR3 coding sequence is TGTGCCAGCAGCTTGGGGCGGACGGGGGGCCAGACAGATACGCAGTATTTT.

This chain connects TRBV7-8 to TRBJ2-3; possibly TRBD1 or TRBD2 for D (5 bases each). CDR3 length: 18 amino acids. V lost 3 bases, J lost 1 base, and 20 bases lay in between. Germline CDR1 is SGHVS and CDR2 is FQNEAQ. The CDR3 DNA is TGTGCCAGCAGCTTGGGGATCACCCGGGACCTTGGCACAGATACGCAGTATTTT. Its translation is CASSLGITRDLGTDTQYF.

The genes are TRBV18 and TRBJ1-4; D is unresolved. The CDR3 is 14 residues long. CDR1 and CDR2 from the germline V gene are KGHSH and LQKENI. V lost 1 base and J lost 0, with 3 bases in between. The CDR3 here is CASSPQATNEKLFF. As DNA, the CDR3 is TGTGCCAGCTCACCACAGGCAACTAATGAAAAACTGTTTTTT.

This chain links TRBV12-3 or TRBV12-4 with TRBJ1-1; D remains ambiguous. Deletions cut 1 base from V and 5 bases from J, with 8 bases between. The CDR3 has 13 residues. The CDR3 sequence is CASSLGLETEAFF. The CDR3 DNA sequence: TGTGCCAGCAGTTTAGGCCTAGAAACTGAAGCTTTCTTT.

The chain joins TRBV5-1 to TRBJ2-5, with TRBD2 matching 10 bases. V dropped 4 bases and J dropped 1; count of bases not matched to a gene: 4. This CDR3 contains 15 residues. Germline V gene data show CDR1 as SGHRS and CDR2 as YFSETQ. The CDR3 reads CASSLAGAPQETQYF. The CDR3 coding sequence is TGCGCCAGCAGCCTAGCGGGGGCCCCCCAAGAGACCCAGTACTTC.

This sequence joins TRBV30 and TRBJ1-5, with D perhaps matching TRBD1 (5 bases). In germline, CDR1 is GTSNPN, CDR2 SVGIG (reference sequence). The ends were cut back, 2 bases at V and 1 base at J, with 12 bases in the middle. This CDR3 has 15 residues. The CDR3 region is CAWSIGGGSNQPQHF. The CDR3 nucleotides are TGTGCCTGGAGTATTGGGGGGGGGAGCAATCAGCCCCAGCATTTT.

This rearrangement joins TRBV10-1 to TRBJ2-2; TRBD2 aligns across 7 bases. The CDR3 has 16 amino acids. CDR1 is WNHNN, CDR2 SYGVQD, per germline (reference sequence). The V gene end was trimmed by 2 bases and the J gene end by 8 bases; junction bases not matched to a gene: 11. The CDR3 nucleotides are TGCGCCAGCAGTGAGATGGTCAGCGGGGCCTGGGGGGAGCTGTTTTTT. This sequence encodes CASSEMVSGAWGELFF.

J is TRBJ2-5 and V is TRBV19; TRBD1 agrees at 8 bases. CDR1 is LNHDA and CDR2 is SQIVND in the germline V gene (reference sequence). The CDR3 loop spans 17 amino acids. Trimming at V came to 5 bases and at J to 3 bases, leaving 14 bases not matched to a gene. The CDR3: CASSDRTGRWSKETQYF. Written as DNA, the CDR3 is TGTGCCAGTAGTGATCGGACAGGGAGGTGGAGTAAAGAGACCCAGTACTTC.

CDR3 amino acids: CASSQALGLAGGQSSYNEQFF. CDR3 sequence (DNA): TGTGCCAGCAGCCAAGCCCTGGGACTAGCGGGGGGGCAGAGCTCCTACAATGAGCAGTTCTTC. The chain is built from TRBV14 and TRBJ2-1, with 16 bases fitting TRBD2. With 1 base clipped from V and 0 bases from J, the junction kept 9 bases outside the gene matches. The CDR3 is 21 residues long. Looked up from germline, CDR1 is SGHDN and CDR2 is FVKESK.

This chain uses TRBV30 with TRBJ1-3; D uncertain. The germline V and J ends were trimmed by 7 bases and 0 bases, with 13 bases remaining between them. The germline V gene encodes CDR1 GTSNPN and CDR2 SVGIG (reference sequence). The CDR3 length is 14 residues. The CDR3 nucleotides are TGTGCCTTCATTCAGGTGATCTCTGGAAACACCATATATTTT. Protein sequence: CAFIQVISGNTIYF.

Here the CDR3 reads CASSISKGLKTQYF. CDR3 in DNA: TGTGCCAGTAGTATTAGTAAGGGTTTAAAGACCCAGTACTTC. The chain is built from TRBV19 and TRBJ2-5; no reliable D call. With 3 bases removed from V and 6 bases from J, the gap between germline ends came to 14 bases. Germline-derived CDR1 and CDR2 are LNHDA and SQIVND (reference sequence). The CDR3 covers 14 residues.

This clone came up a few times. The chain is built from TRBV28 and TRBJ2-1; 10 positions match TRBD1. With V trimmed by 4 bases and J by 12 bases, 9 bases remained unmatched. This CDR3 is built from 14 residues. Germline V gives CDR1 MDHEN, CDR2 SYDVKM. The CDR3 sequence: CASSYGTGVLSQFF. In nucleotides, the CDR3 is TGTGCCAGCAGTTACGGGACAGGGGTACTGTCGCAGTTCTTC.

This chain connects TRBV29-1 to TRBJ2-7; 7 nucleotides agree with TRBD2. J lost 4 bases, V lost 4 bases, and 4 bases had no gene match. Germline CDR1 is SQVTM and CDR2 is ANQGSEA. The CDR3 length is 12 residues. The CDR3 loop reads CSVAASGYEQYF. DNA for the CDR3: TGCAGCGTTGCCGCTAGCGGTTACGAGCAGTACTTC.

This chain uses TRBV6-4 with TRBJ2-1; 8 bases line up with TRBD1. Trimming cost V 6 bases and J 4 bases; bases outside gene matches: 11. The CDR3 is 16 amino acids. Germline lookup yields CDR1 MRHNA and CDR2 SNTAGT. The CDR3 spells CASRDGDRSNYNEQFF. DNA of the CDR3: TGTGCCAGCAGGGACGGGGACAGGAGTAATTACAATGAGCAGTTCTTC.

The chain joins TRBV19 to TRBJ2-2, with TRBD1 matching 7 bases. The germline gives CDR1 LNHDA, CDR2 SQIVND (reference sequence). The trim removed 6 bases at V and 6 bases at J, leaving 7 bases unmatched. This CDR3 has 14 residues. CDR3 residues: CASRTGVGAGELFF. The CDR3 nucleotides are TGTGCCAGTAGAACAGGGGTTGGTGCCGGGGAGCTGTTTTTT. Full variable domain (remainder filled in from reference TRBV19 and TRBJ2-2): DGGITQSPKYLFRKEGQNVTLSCEQNLNHDAMYWYRQDPGQGLRLIYYSQIVNDFQKGDIAEGYSVSREKKESFPLTVTSAQKNPTAFYLCASRTGVGAGELFFGEGSRLTVL.

The J gene is TRBJ2-3, the V gene TRBV4-2; D is possibly TRBD1 (6 bases). V lost 2 bases and J lost 3, with 12 bases in between. The CDR3 contains 15 residues. Per germline, CDR1 LGHNA and CDR2 YNFKEQ. The CDR3 loop is CASSQTGQTTDTQYF. The CDR3 coding sequence is TGTGCCAGCAGCCAAACAGGGCAGACTACAGATACGCAGTATTTT.

This clone was picked up one time. This rearrangement joins TRBV7-2 to TRBJ2-7; TRBD1 might be the D (6 bases). Germline V lookup: CDR1 SGHTA, CDR2 FQGNSA. V gave up 5 bases and J gave up 3 bases, with 14 bases separating them. This CDR3 spans 14 amino acids. The CDR3 DNA is TGTGCCAGCAGCCATGGGGGCTCCATCTACGAGCAGTACTTC. The encoded protein is CASSHGGSIYEQYF.

In its sample, this clone was seen once. V is TRBV29-1 and J is TRBJ1-1; D not resolved. The CDR3 is made up of 12 amino acids. V dropped 4 bases and J dropped 0 bases, with 6 bases sitting between them. Germline V gives CDR1 SQVTM, CDR2 ANQGSEA. The CDR3, as DNA: TGCAGCGTTGGGCGACTGAACACTGAAGCTTTCTTT. Protein product: CSVGRLNTEAFF.

This CDR3 is CASYDYTGARNQPQHF. The CDR3 nucleotides read TGTGCCAGCTACGACTATACAGGGGCACGGAATCAGCCCCAGCATTTT. The J gene is TRBJ1-5, the V gene TRBV6-4; 7 nucleotides line up with TRBD1. V lost 8 bases to trimming and J lost 4 bases; unmatched junction nucleotides: 14. The germline V gene encodes CDR1 MRHNA and CDR2 SNTAGT. CDR3 length: 16 amino acids.

The chain recombines TRBV13 with TRBJ2-5; perhaps D is TRBD1 or TRBD2 (5 bases each). This CDR3 spans 14 amino acids. Germline V gene data show CDR1 as PRHDT and CDR2 as FYEKMQ (reference sequence). V was shortened by 5 bases and J by 4 bases, with 14 bases between the two germline ends. The CDR3 protein is CASSRDLYVETQYF. The CDR3, as DNA: TGTGCCAGCAGCAGGGACCTCTACGTAGAGACCCAGTACTTC.

The gene calls are TRBV5-4 and TRBJ2-3, with 8 bases matching TRBD1. The CDR3 length is 15 residues. Looked up from germline, CDR1 is SGHNT and CDR2 is YYREEE (reference sequence). V lost 4 bases and J lost 2; bases outside the gene matches: 6. CDR3 protein: CASSVDRDSTDTQYF. The CDR3 region has the DNA TGTGCCAGCAGCGTGGACAGGGATTCCACAGATACGCAGTATTTT.